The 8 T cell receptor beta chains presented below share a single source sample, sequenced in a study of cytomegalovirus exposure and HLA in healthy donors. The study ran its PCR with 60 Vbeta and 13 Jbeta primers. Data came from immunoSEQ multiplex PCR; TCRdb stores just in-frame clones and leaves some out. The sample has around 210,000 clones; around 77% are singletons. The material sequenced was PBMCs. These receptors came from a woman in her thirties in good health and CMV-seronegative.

The CDR3 DNA is TGTGCCTTGCAAGATGGGGCGTTAATAGCCAAAAACATTCAGTACTTC. Translating gives CALQDGALIAKNIQYF. The genes are TRBV30 and TRBJ2-4; perhaps TRBD1 as D (5 bases). The V end was cut by 7 bases, the J end by 0 bases, with 19 bases between. CDR1 and CDR2 from the germline V gene are GTSNPN and SVGIG (reference sequence). This CDR3 spans 16 amino acids.

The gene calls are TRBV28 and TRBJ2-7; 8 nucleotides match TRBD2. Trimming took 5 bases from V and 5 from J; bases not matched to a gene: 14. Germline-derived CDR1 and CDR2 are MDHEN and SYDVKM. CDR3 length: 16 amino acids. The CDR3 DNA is TGTGCCAGCAGTGGCCTCGGGGGGCGGGAGGACCACGAGCAGTACTTC. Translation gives CASSGLGGREDHEQYF.

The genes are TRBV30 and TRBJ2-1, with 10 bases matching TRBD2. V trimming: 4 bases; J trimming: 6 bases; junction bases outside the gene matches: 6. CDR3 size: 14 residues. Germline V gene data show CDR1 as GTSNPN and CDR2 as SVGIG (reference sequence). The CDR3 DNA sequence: TGTGCCTGGACTTTAGCGGGAGGCCCCAATGAGCAGTTCTTC. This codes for CAWTLAGGPNEQFF.

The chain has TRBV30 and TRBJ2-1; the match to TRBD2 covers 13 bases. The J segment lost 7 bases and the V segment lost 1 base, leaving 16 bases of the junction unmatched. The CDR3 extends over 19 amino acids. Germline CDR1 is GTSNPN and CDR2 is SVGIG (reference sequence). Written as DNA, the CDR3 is TGTGCCTGGAGTGCCATCAGGACTAGCGGGAGTAAGGGTAGGAATGAGCAGTTCTTC. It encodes CAWSAIRTSGSKGRNEQFF.

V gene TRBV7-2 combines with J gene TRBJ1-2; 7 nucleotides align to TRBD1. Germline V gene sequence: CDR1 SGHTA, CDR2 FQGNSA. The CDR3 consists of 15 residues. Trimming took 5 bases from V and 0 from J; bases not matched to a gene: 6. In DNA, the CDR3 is TGTGCCAGCAGCGTCCCAGGGGGTTCTAACTATGGCTACACCTTC. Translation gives CASSVPGGSNYGYTF.

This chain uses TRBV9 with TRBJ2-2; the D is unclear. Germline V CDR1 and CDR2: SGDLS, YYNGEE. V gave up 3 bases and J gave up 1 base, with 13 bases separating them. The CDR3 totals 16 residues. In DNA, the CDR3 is TGTGCCAGCAGCGGAGAGCACCGAAGGAACACCGGGGAGCTGTTTTTT. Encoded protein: CASSGEHRRNTGELFF. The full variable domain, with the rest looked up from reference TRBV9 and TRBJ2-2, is DSGVTQTPKHLITATGQRVTLRCSPRSGDLSVYWYQQSLDQGLQFLIQYYNGEERAKGNILERFSAQQFPDLHSELNLSSLELGDSALYFCASSGEHRRNTGELFFGEGSRLTVL.

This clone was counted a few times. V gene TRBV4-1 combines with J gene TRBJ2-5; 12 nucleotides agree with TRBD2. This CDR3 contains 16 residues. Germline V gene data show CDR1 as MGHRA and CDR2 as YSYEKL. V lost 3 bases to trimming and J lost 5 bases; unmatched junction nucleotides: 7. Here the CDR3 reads CASSQETSGSFETQYF. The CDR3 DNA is TGCGCCAGCAGCCAGGAGACTAGCGGGAGTTTTGAGACCCAGTACTTC.

The CDR3, as DNA: TGTGCCAGCACAACAGGGGCCGACACTGAAGCTTTCTTT. Amino acids: CASTTGADTEAFF. The gene calls are TRBV6-1 and TRBJ1-1, with 7 bases fitting TRBD1. CDR3 size: 13 residues. With 7 bases clipped from V and 3 bases from J, the junction kept 5 bases outside the gene matches. Germline CDR1 and CDR2: MNHNS and SASEGT.